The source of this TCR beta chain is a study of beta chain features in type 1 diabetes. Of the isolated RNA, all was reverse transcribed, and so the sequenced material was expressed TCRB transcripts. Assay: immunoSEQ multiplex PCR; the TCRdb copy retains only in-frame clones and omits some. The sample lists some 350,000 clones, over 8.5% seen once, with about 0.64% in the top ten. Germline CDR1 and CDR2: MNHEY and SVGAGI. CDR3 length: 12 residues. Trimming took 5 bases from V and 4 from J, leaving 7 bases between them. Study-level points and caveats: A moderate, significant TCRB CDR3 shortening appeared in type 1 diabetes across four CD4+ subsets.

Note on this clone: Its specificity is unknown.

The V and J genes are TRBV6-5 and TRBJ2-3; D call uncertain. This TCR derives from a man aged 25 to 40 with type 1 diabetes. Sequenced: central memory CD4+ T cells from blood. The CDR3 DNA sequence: TGTGCCAGCAGTGAACTTGCAGATACGCAGTATTTT. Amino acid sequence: CASSELADTQYF.